The 13 T cell receptor beta chains below were found in one sample sequenced in a study of T cell clones after liver transplantation. Here immunoSEQ multiplex PCR was the method, and the copy in TCRdb shows in-frame clones only, minus some. The table records over 50,000 clones, roughly 84% of them present only once. The sequences come from CD4+ T cells from blood, collected before liver transplant. These receptors were obtained from a human donor who received a liver transplant.

The CDR3 nucleotides read TGTGCCAGCAGCAAATCGGGGGGCCAAGAGACCCAGTACTTC. It translates to CASSKSGGQETQYF. This rearrangement joins TRBV7-2 to TRBJ2-5; the match to TRBD2 covers 7 bases. Germline loops: CDR1 SGHTA, CDR2 FQGNSA. The CDR3 loop spans 14 amino acids. V was pared by 5 bases and J by 1 base, with 4 bases of the junction left unmatched.

This chain connects TRBV5-1 to TRBJ1-1; D call uncertain. The ends were cut back, 0 bases at V and 6 bases at J, with 12 bases in the middle. Germline assignment: CDR1 SGHRS and CDR2 YFSETQ. This CDR3 region has 14 residues. The CDR3 nucleotides are TGCGCCAGCAGCTTGGGGCGGAACGACGCTGAAGCTTTCTTT. Translating gives CASSLGRNDAEAFF. Looking up the rest from reference TRBV5-1 and TRBJ1-1 gives the full variable domain: KAGVTQTPRYLIKTRGQQVTLSCSPISGHRSVSWYQQTPGQGLQFLFEYFSETQRNKGNFPGRFSGRQFSNSRSEMNVSTLELGDSALYLCASSLGRNDAEAFFGQGTRLTVV.

The chain carries TRBV28 and TRBJ2-2; no clear D. V gave up 6 bases and J gave up 4 bases, with 9 bases separating them. The CDR3 covers 13 residues. The germline CDR1 and CDR2 sequences are MDHEN and SYDVKM. CDR3 in DNA: TGTGCCAGCAGATTCCCCTTCACCGGGGAGCTGTTTTTT. It is translated as CASRFPFTGELFF.

The chain combines TRBV6-5 with TRBJ2-7; D is undetermined. The CDR3 covers 13 residues. With 5 bases removed from V and 0 bases from J, the gap between germline ends came to 8 bases. Germline-derived CDR1 and CDR2 are MNHEY and SVGAGI. The CDR3 sequence is CASSGRNSYEQYF. The CDR3 region has the DNA TGTGCCAGCAGTGGACGGAACTCCTACGAGCAGTACTTC.

V and J are TRBV6-6 and TRBJ2-1; no clear D gene. Trimming took 0 bases from V and 7 from J, leaving 7 bases between them. The CDR3 spans 13 residues. Germline V gives CDR1 MNHNY, CDR2 SVGAGI (reference sequence). The CDR3 nucleotides are TGTGCCAGCAGTTACTCGACACTTAATGAGCAGTTCTTC. This gives the protein CASSYSTLNEQFF.

This clone was found a few times. V and J are TRBV7-2 and TRBJ1-3, with D hard to call. This CDR3 spans 13 amino acids. Looked up from germline, CDR1 is SGHTA and CDR2 is FQGNSA. The V and J ends lost 5 bases and 4 bases respectively, with 9 bases between them. CDR3 coding DNA: TGTGCCAGCAGCCTCGACACCGGAAACACCATATATTTT. The encoded protein is CASSLDTGNTIYF.

Regarding this clone: Its ends do not fully match the called genes, so a read error is possible. The rearrangement uses TRBV7-7 and TRBJ2-3; a possible D gene is TRBD1 (6 bases). The CDR3 consists of 13 residues. Germline CDR1 is SSHAT and CDR2 is FNYEAQ (reference sequence). The CDR3 here is CASSPGQSDTQYF. CDR3 DNA: TGTGCTAGCAGCCCTGGACAGTCAGATACGCAGTATTTT.

The CDR3 reads CASSARLRGSTDTQYF. CDR3 nucleotides: TGCGCCAGCAGCGCTCGGCTGCGGGGGAGCACAGATACGCAGTATTTT. The genes are TRBV5-1 and TRBJ2-3, with 7 bases identical to TRBD2. With V trimmed by 4 bases and J by 0 bases, 8 bases remained unmatched. Germline V gives CDR1 SGHRS, CDR2 YFSETQ. The CDR3 contains 16 residues.

This clone was observed a few times. The same CDR3 arises from other DNA sequences in this sample as well. The chain's CDR3 is CASSLTDLNTEAFF. Here the CDR3 DNA reads TGTGCCAGCAGCTTGACAGACTTGAACACTGAAGCTTTCTTT. The chain couples TRBV7-6 to TRBJ1-1; D may be TRBD1 (5 bases). The CDR3 totals 14 residues. V was cut by 3 bases and J by 0 bases, with 8 bases left in between. The germline gives CDR1 SGHVS, CDR2 FNYEAQ.

The rearrangement joins TRBV18 to TRBJ1-4; the D gene is possibly TRBD1 (5 bases). The CDR3 has 15 residues. CDR1 and CDR2 (germline): KGHSH, LQKENI. The V end was cut by 3 bases, the J end by 7 bases, with 15 bases between. As DNA, the CDR3 is TGTGCCAGCTCACCGGGGGGAAAATCTTTTGAAAAACTGTTTTTT. Translating gives CASSPGGKSFEKLFF.

The V and J genes are TRBV6-5 and TRBJ2-1; 8 nucleotides match TRBD2. Germline assignment: CDR1 MNHEY and CDR2 SVGAGI. Trimming removed 8 bases from V and 2 bases from J; junction bases left unmatched: 8. The CDR3 length is 15 residues. The DNA for the CDR3 is TGTGCCAGCTCCGGGGCGGGAGGAGCCTACAATGAGCAGTTCTTC. It codes for CASSGAGGAYNEQFF.

This rearrangement joins TRBV30 to TRBJ2-2; no firm D call. Trimming removed 7 bases at V and 2 bases at J, with 17 bases between. Germline lookup yields CDR1 GTSNPN and CDR2 SVGIG (reference sequence). The CDR3 spans 15 residues. The CDR3 protein is CASFAGRLNTGELFF. The CDR3 DNA reads as TGTGCCTCCTTCGCTGGACGCCTCAACACCGGGGAGCTGTTTTTT.

The chain employs TRBV9 and TRBJ2-1; D may be TRBD1 or TRBD2 (5 bases each). With 1 base removed from V and 9 bases from J, the gap between germline ends came to 11 bases. The germline V gene has CDR1 SGDLS and CDR2 YYNGEE. This CDR3 region has 13 residues. CDR3 nucleotides: TGTGCCAGCAGCGTATTAGTCGGGACTGAGCAGTTCTTC. Amino acids: CASSVLVGTEQFF.